The 26 T cell receptor beta chains presented below share a single source sample, sequenced in a study of blood T cells in healthy people across ages. Combining a sample-barcoded 5' primer with a J-beta primer mix, a second PCR ran for about 7 to 11 cycles. TCRdb fed the 5' RACE reads into MiXCR, producing one record per CDR3 protein. This sample has more than 650,000 distinct CDR3 sequences, with roughly 20% found just once. What was sequenced was blood. The source is a man aged 65 to 79 in good health.

This sequence joins TRBV2 and TRBJ2-4; D unclear. The CDR3 is 14 residues long. V lost 0 bases, J lost 6 bases, and 9 bases lay in between. Germline CDR1 and CDR2: SNHLY and FYNNEI. The CDR3 protein is CASSEALVPNIQYF. The CDR3 DNA is TGTGCCAGCAGTGAAGCGCTCGTTCCAAACATTCAGTACTTC. The full variable domain, in which reference TRBV2 and TRBJ2-4 provide the parts outside the CDR3, is EPEVTQTPSHQVTQMGQEVILRCVPISNHLYFYWYRQILGQKVEFLVSFYNNEISEKSEIFDDQFSVERPDGSNFTLKIRSTKLEDSAMYFCASSEALVPNIQYFGAGTRLSVL.

In its sample, this clonotype was seen a few times. The rearrangement uses TRBV12-3 or TRBV12-4 and TRBJ2-5, with 8 bases aligning to TRBD1. This CDR3 spans 13 amino acids. V was clipped by 4 bases and J by 6 bases; unmatched bases: 4. CDR3 DNA: TGTGCCAGCAGTTCAGGGGGCACGAAGACCCAGTACTTC. Translation: CASSSGGTKTQYF.

This chain links TRBV6-8 with TRBJ1-1, with unresolved D. This CDR3 has 13 residues. V lost 3 bases and J 11 bases, leaving 16 bases between the germline ends. Germline V gene lookup returns CDR1 MNHGY and CDR2 SAAAGT. The CDR3 sequence is CASSYNLGNRAFF. The CDR3 coding sequence is TGTGCCAGCAGTTATAACTTGGGGAATCGCGCTTTCTTT.

V usage is TRBV14 and J usage is TRBJ2-3; TRBD2 aligns across 9 bases. The CDR3 runs to 15 residues. From germline, CDR1 is SGHDN and CDR2 FVKESK. The ends lost 5 bases at V and 3 bases at J; junction bases unmatched: 6. The CDR3 DNA reads TGTGCCAGCAGCGGACTAGCGTGGGAAACAGATACGCAGTATTTT. It yields the protein CASSGLAWETDTQYF.

The chain is built from TRBV21-1 and TRBJ2-5; no check of the table's D call, TRBD2, against the DNA was made. TRBV21-1 is termed a pseudogene. The length of the CDR3 is 16 residues. The CDR3 DNA reads as TGTGCCAGCAGCAAAGGCGGCAGGGGAGCCCAAGAGACCCAGTACTTC. As protein: CASSKGGRGAQETQYF.

The chain recombines TRBV4-2 with TRBJ2-5; 9 bases align to TRBD1. CDR3 length: 14 residues. J was trimmed by 3 bases and V by 4 bases; bases with no gene match: 3. In germline, CDR1 is LGHNA, CDR2 YNFKEQ. The CDR3 DNA reads as TGTGCCAGCAGCCGGGACAGGGTGAAAGAGACCCAGTACTTC. It codes for CASSRDRVKETQYF.

V is TRBV20-1 and J is TRBJ2-2; D is perhaps TRBD2 (6 bases). The ends were cut back, 1 base at V and 0 bases at J, with 15 bases in the middle. The V gene's germline CDR1 is DFQATT and CDR2 SNEGSKA (reference sequence). The CDR3 is 17 residues long. The CDR3 coding sequence is TGCAGTGCTAGAGGTCTGCGGGGACTCGCGAACACCGGGGAGCTGTTTTTT. This codes for CSARGLRGLANTGELFF.

This chain links TRBV20-1 with TRBJ1-5; D is uncertain. With 2 bases removed from V and 3 bases from J, the gap between germline ends came to 14 bases. The CDR3 runs to 15 residues. Germline values: CDR1 DFQATT, CDR2 SNEGSKA (reference sequence). CDR3 DNA: TGCAGTGCTAGAACCGGTACCCCGGACAATCAGCCCCAGCATTTT. Protein product: CSARTGTPDNQPQHF.

The CDR3: CASSVPGKDTQYF. The CDR3 nucleotides are TGTGCCAGCAGTGTACCGGGAAAAGATACGCAGTATTTT. The rearrangement uses TRBV25-1 and TRBJ2-3; TRBD2 might be the D (5 bases). Trimming took off 4 bases at V and 5 bases at J, with 10 bases between the two ends. CDR3 length: 13 amino acids. Germline V gene lookup returns CDR1 MGHDK and CDR2 SYGVNS. Drawing the rest from reference TRBV25-1 and TRBJ2-3, the complete variable domain is EADIYQTPRYLVIGTGKKITLECSQTMGHDKMYWYQQDPGMELHLIHYSYGVNSTEKGDLSSESTVSRIRTEHFPLTLESARPSHTSQYLCASSVPGKDTQYFGPGTRLTVL.

This chain connects TRBV29-1 to TRBJ2-3; 9 bases map to TRBD1. The CDR3 is made up of 17 amino acids. Looked up from germline, CDR1 is SQVTM and CDR2 is ANQGSEA. J was trimmed by 2 bases and V by 6 bases; bases with no gene match: 15. This chain's CDR3 is CSVRTGEPLWDTDTQYF. DNA for the CDR3: TGCAGCGTCAGGACAGGGGAACCCCTTTGGGACACAGATACGCAGTATTTT.

The rearrangement links TRBV5-1 to TRBJ1-2, with D possibly being TRBD1 (5 bases). Germline assignment: CDR1 SGHRS and CDR2 YFSETQ. The length of the CDR3 is 13 residues. Trimming removed 4 bases from V and 4 bases from J, with 11 bases in between. The CDR3 protein is CASSDGGTYGYTF. The CDR3 DNA follows: TGCGCCAGCAGCGATGGAGGGACCTATGGCTACACCTTC.

This clonotype showed up just a few times. The chain couples TRBV20-1 to TRBJ1-2; unclear D gene. Germline-derived CDR1 and CDR2 are DFQATT and SNEGSKA (reference sequence). This CDR3 comprises 13 residues. V lost 6 bases to trimming and J lost 8 bases, with 19 bases between them. The CDR3 coding sequence is TGCAGTGCCCTCGCCGAGAGGTCGCTGGGCTACACCTTC. Translated, it gives CSALAERSLGYTF.

The chain recombines TRBV29-1 with TRBJ2-3, with 9 bases lining up with TRBD2. V was clipped by 3 bases and J by 0 bases; unmatched bases: 4. The length of the CDR3 is 15 residues. Germline lookup yields CDR1 SQVTM and CDR2 ANQGSEA. The CDR3 DNA sequence: TGCAGCGTTGAGGACAGCGGGAGGAGCACAGATACGCAGTATTTT. It translates to CSVEDSGRSTDTQYF.

The chain couples TRBV18 to TRBJ2-1; TRBD2 might be the D (6 bases). Germline V CDR1 and CDR2: KGHSH, LQKENI. With 1 base removed from V and 4 bases from J, the gap between germline ends came to 8 bases. The CDR3 runs to 14 residues. CDR3 in DNA: TGTGCCAGCTCACCACAGGGACTTTACAATGAGCAGTTCTTC. Its protein product is CASSPQGLYNEQFF. Combining the CDR3 with reference TRBV18 and TRBJ2-1 gives the whole variable domain NAGVMQNPRHLVRRRGQEARLRCSPMKGHSHVYWYRQLPEEGLKFMVYLQKENIIDESGMPKERFSAEFPKEGPSILRIQQVVRGDSAAYFCASSPQGLYNEQFFGPGTRLTVL.

The sample holds a few counts of this clonotype. The chain combines TRBV4-3 with TRBJ1-4, with 7 bases lining up with TRBD1. Germline lookup yields CDR1 LGHNA and CDR2 YSLEER. Trimming at V came to 0 bases and at J to 0 bases, leaving 4 bases not matched to a gene. The CDR3 sequence is 17 residues long. The CDR3 protein is CASSQEPRGATNEKLFF. For the CDR3, the DNA is TGCGCCAGCAGCCAAGAACCCAGGGGGGCAACTAATGAAAAACTGTTTTTT.

J is TRBJ1-4 and V is TRBV5-1; 7 bases map to TRBD1. The CDR3 length is 16 residues. Germline assignment: CDR1 SGHRS and CDR2 YFSETQ. V trimming: 0 bases; J trimming: 1 base; junction bases outside the gene matches: 3. As DNA, the CDR3 is TGCGCCAGCAGCTTGGCCCCAGGGGGAACTAATGAAAAACTGTTTTTT. Protein sequence: CASSLAPGGTNEKLFF.

The table lists this clonotype with a few counts. The chain couples TRBV20-1 to TRBJ2-1; D is unresolved. The length of the CDR3 is 12 residues. Looked up from germline, CDR1 is DFQATT and CDR2 is SNEGSKA (reference sequence). Trimming removed 0 bases at V and 7 bases at J, with 7 bases between. The CDR3: CSARDPGNEQFF. DNA of the CDR3: TGCAGTGCTAGAGATCCCGGAAATGAGCAGTTCTTC.

This clonotype was counted only a few times. One base away lies a much larger clone, so this may be a sequencing read error. CDR3 nucleotide sequence: TGCAGTGCTACGGAGTGTGCTGAGCAGTTCTTC. It yields the protein CSATECAEQFF. The chain recombines TRBV20-1 with TRBJ2-5; D gene ambiguous. The DNA matches TRBJ2-1 better at its end, which makes the J call doubtful. The germline gives CDR1 DFQATT, CDR2 SNEGSKA (reference sequence). The length of the CDR3 is 11 residues.

The V gene is TRBV27, the J gene TRBJ1-4; 8 bases are a match to TRBD1. CDR1 is MNHEY and CDR2 is SMNVEV in the germline V gene (reference sequence). Trimming took 3 bases from V and 7 from J; bases not matched to a gene: 10. The CDR3 is 16 residues long. The CDR3 sequence: CASSFARQGSGEKLFF. The CDR3 DNA is TGTGCCAGCAGTTTTGCTCGACAGGGGTCAGGTGAAAAACTGTTTTTT.

The V gene is TRBV29-1, the J gene TRBJ2-1; 7 nucleotides align to TRBD1. Germline V gives CDR1 SQVTM, CDR2 ANQGSEA. There are 13 residues in the CDR3. CDR3 loop: CSTGTARYNEQFF. The CDR3 region has the DNA TGCAGTACCGGGACAGCAAGATACAATGAGCAGTTCTTC.

This clonotype was recorded a few times. This chain joins TRBV12-3 or TRBV12-4 and TRBJ1-1; unclear D gene. The germline V and J ends were trimmed by 6 bases and 6 bases, with 17 bases remaining between them. The CDR3 loop spans 14 amino acids. The CDR3 protein is CASSHALSRSEAFF. DNA for the CDR3: TGTGCCAGCAGCCACGCCCTATCTCGATCTGAAGCTTTCTTT.

There are a few counts of this clonotype. The rearrangement links TRBV14 to TRBJ2-1; 13 nucleotides agree with TRBD2. This CDR3 is 16 amino acids long. The germline V gene encodes CDR1 SGHDN and CDR2 FVKESK. The ends lost 7 bases at V and 3 bases at J; junction bases unmatched: 6. CDR3 bases: TGTGCCAGCAACGGACTAGCGGGGGTTGGCTACAATGAGCAGTTCTTC. Translated, it gives CASNGLAGVGYNEQFF.

CDR3 residues: CAISAGQPRGGEQFF. CDR3 in DNA: TGTGCCATCAGTGCGGGACAGCCAAGGGGCGGTGAGCAGTTCTTC. The gene calls are TRBV10-3 and TRBJ2-1, with 7 positions matching TRBD1. V dropped 4 bases and J dropped 9; count of bases not matched to a gene: 12. The CDR3 extends over 15 amino acids. From germline, CDR1 is ENHRY and CDR2 SYGVKD.

This clonotype was found a few times. The chain joins TRBV3-1 to TRBJ2-2; 7 positions agree with TRBD1. Germline assignment: CDR1 LGHDT and CDR2 YNNKEL (reference sequence). Unmatched junction bases numbered 11, after V lost 6 bases and J lost 4 bases. The CDR3 has 16 amino acids. The CDR3 spells CASSRQGRGVTGELFF. The CDR3 bases are TGTGCCAGCAGTCGACAGGGCCGAGGTGTCACCGGGGAGCTGTTTTTT.

This clonotype showed up just a few times. The V call is TRBV28, the J call TRBJ1-4, with D perhaps matching TRBD1 (5 bases). The germline gives CDR1 MDHEN, CDR2 SYDVKM. The CDR3 runs 15 residues. Trimming left V 0 bases short and J 7 bases short, with 12 bases between. The CDR3 DNA is TGTGCCAGCAGTTTATGGGCGACGGGGGGTGAAAAACTGTTTTTT. This gives the protein CASSLWATGGEKLFF.

The chain couples TRBV18 to TRBJ2-1; the D is unclear. Deletions cut 6 bases from V and 5 bases from J, with 17 bases between. CDR3 length: 15 residues. Germline CDR1 is KGHSH and CDR2 is LQKENI. As DNA, the CDR3 is TGTGCCAGCTCTCCTCCCGGACCTCCGAACAATGAGCAGTTCTTC. It translates to CASSPPGPPNNEQFF. Combining the CDR3 with reference TRBV18 and TRBJ2-1 gives the whole variable domain NAGVMQNPRHLVRRRGQEARLRCSPMKGHSHVYWYRQLPEEGLKFMVYLQKENIIDESGMPKERFSAEFPKEGPSILRIQQVVRGDSAAYFCASSPPGPPNNEQFFGPGTRLTVL.